This T cell receptor beta chain was profiled in a study of response to subunit inactivated influenza vaccine. Findings of the study overall: There was a suggestion from the authors that each seasonal influenza vaccination recruits few new T cells.

The germline V gene has CDR1 SGHRS and CDR2 YFSETQ. V was clipped by 0 bases and J by 3 bases, with 9 bases between them. The CDR3 is made up of 14 amino acids. TCRdb re-called the RT-PCR reads through MiXCR, storing one row per CDR3 protein. The sample consists of about 700,000 distinct CDR3 sequences, roughly 14% of them appearing once. A word on this clonotype: What it binds is unknown.

The rearrangement links TRBV5-1 to TRBJ2-5; TRBD1 might be the D (5 bases). This TCR was sampled from a man aged 50 or older who received an inactivated influenza vaccine. The source was PBMCs from blood, collected about 12 days after vaccination. CDR3 sequence: CASSLVVREETQYF. The CDR3 coding sequence is TGCGCCAGCAGCTTGGTGGTCAGGGAAGAGACCCAGTACTTC. The full variable domain, in which reference TRBV5-1 and TRBJ2-5 provide the parts outside the CDR3, is KAGVTQTPRYLIKTRGQQVTLSCSPISGHRSVSWYQQTPGQGLQFLFEYFSETQRNKGNFPGRFSGRQFSNSRSEMNVSTLELGDSALYLCASSLVVREETQYFGPGTRLLVL.